Described below is a single T cell receptor (beta chain) sequence and its context. V lost 5 bases, J lost 4 bases, and 11 bases lay in between. The CDR3 runs to 14 residues. Germline CDR1 reads SGHTA; CDR2 reads FQGTGA. Authors' data handling: The assay estimated nucleated cells by amplifying reference gene primers. Repertoires were generated with immunoSEQ multiplex PCR, while TCRdb's copy carries only in-frame clones and drops some. The V and J calls and clone size were taken over from that table, and D and trimming were inferred from the DNA. The table has 90,000 to 150,000 clones, 85% to 90% seen once. The data derive from a study of blood T cell repertoires in COVID-19. Turning to the study itself: The analysed material was cDNA or gDNA that came from T cells, B-cell-depleted T cells, or PBMCs.

The sample was peripheral blood. The rearrangement joins TRBV7-3 to TRBJ2-2; the D is unclear. The sequence derives from a man between 60 and 75 years old with acute or convalescent COVID-19. CDR3 loop: CASSTQPGTGELFF. The CDR3 region has the DNA TGTGCCAGCAGCACCCAACCGGGCACCGGGGAGCTGTTTTTT.